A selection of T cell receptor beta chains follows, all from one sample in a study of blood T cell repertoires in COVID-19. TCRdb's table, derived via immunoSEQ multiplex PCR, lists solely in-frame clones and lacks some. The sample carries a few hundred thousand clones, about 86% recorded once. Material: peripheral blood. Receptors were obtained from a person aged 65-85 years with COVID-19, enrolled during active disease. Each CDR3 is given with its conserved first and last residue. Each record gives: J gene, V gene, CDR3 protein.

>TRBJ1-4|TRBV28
CASSLGGTAGEKLFF
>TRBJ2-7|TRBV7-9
CASSLGTGRYEQYF
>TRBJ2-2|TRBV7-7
CASSLGTGNTGELFF
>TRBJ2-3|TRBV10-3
CAISESTFGIIPDTQYF
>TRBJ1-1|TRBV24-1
CATSRGTGMNTEAFF
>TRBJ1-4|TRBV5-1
CASSLRGTTNEKLFF
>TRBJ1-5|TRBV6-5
CASSYGGAKNQPQHF
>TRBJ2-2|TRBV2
CASKSSGGGTGELFF
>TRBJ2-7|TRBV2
CASSDGQYVYEQYF
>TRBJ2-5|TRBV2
CASSTGVYQETQYF
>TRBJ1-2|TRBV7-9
CASSLAGILRGGGYTF
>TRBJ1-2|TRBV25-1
CASSAGVGYTF
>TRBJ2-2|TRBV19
CASSSGRDRGTGELFF
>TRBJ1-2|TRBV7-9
CASSLEGTGNYGYTF
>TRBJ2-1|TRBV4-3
CASSQGKAGGYNEQFF
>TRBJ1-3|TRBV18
CASSPTGTSGNTIYF
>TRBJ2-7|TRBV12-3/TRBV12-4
CASTEKYEQYF
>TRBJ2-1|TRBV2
CASTGGSYNEQFF
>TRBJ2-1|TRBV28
CASSSMSYNEQFF
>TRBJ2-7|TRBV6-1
CASSEVAGSVYEQYF
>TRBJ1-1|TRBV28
CAIQRTVVNTEAFF
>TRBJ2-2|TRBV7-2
CASSLLSRPTTGELFF
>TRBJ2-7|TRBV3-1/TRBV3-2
CASSHGETGRYYEQYF
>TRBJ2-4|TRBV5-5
CASTKLFRDRVAKNIQYF
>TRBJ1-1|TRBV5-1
CASSSTGGSTEAFF
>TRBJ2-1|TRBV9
CASSDRGGYNEQFF
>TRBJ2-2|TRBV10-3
CAISDGLANTGELFF
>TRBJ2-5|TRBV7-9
CASSPGDRGWQETQYF
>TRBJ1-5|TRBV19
CASSDQGISTQHF
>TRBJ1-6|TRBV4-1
CASTTLHDKAHDSPLHF
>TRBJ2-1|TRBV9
CASSAGLNEQFF
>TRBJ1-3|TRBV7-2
CASSLGGAAGNTIYF
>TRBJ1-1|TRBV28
CASRGQPPAFF
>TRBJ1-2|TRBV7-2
CASRFHGTGVFGYTF
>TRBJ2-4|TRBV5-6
CASSYTGTIAKNIQYF
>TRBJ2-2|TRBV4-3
CASSQVRGAITGELFF
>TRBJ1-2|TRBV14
CASSQGRGNLNYGYTF
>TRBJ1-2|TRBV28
CASSSGQGIVHGYTF
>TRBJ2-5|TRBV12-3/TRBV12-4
CASSFRRETQYF
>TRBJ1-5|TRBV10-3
CAISTGVEQPQHF
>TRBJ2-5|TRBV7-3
CASSSGTSSTETQYF
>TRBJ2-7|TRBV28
CASTPNPTKEQYF
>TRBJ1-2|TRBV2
CASITTGGVISGYTF
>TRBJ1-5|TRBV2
CARGGPTSNQPQHF
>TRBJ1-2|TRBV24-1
CATSEPYSGYTF
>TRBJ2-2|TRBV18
CASSPRATGELFF
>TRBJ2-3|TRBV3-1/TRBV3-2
CASSQNPNQGLGSTDTQYF
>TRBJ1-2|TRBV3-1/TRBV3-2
CASSQKIGVGFIYGYTF
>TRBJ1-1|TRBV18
CASSLSGQGIGGTEAFF
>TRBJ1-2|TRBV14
CASSQVRFAGYTF
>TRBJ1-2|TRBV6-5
CASSYSTGLYGYTF
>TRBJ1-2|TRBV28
CATQTGHYGYTF
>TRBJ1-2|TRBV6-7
CASSYQGAGYGYTF